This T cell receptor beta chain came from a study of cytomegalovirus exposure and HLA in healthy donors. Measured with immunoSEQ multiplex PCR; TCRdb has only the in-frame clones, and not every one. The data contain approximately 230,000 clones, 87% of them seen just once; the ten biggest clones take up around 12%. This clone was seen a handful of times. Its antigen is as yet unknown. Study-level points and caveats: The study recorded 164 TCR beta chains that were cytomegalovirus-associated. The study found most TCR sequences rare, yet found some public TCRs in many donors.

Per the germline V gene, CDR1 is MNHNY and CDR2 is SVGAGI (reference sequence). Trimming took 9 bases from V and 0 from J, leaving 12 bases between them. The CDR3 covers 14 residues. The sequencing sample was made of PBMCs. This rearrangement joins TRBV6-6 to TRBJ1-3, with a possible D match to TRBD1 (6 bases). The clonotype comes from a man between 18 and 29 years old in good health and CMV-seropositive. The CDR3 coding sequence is TGTGCCAGTATGGACAGACACTCTGGAAACACCATATATTTT. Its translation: CASMDRHSGNTIYF.